Listed below are T cell receptor beta chains from one sample, sequenced in a study of blood T cell repertoires in COVID-19. Method: immunoSEQ multiplex PCR; TCRdb's copy keeps in-frame clones and lacks some. Among over 200,000 clones, over 80% were seen once, and the ten largest hold roughly 2.7%. Sequenced material: peripheral blood. The receptors were gathered from a man younger than 45 with COVID-19, enrolled during active disease. Both conserved end residues are part of each CDR3. A D gene is named only where the DNA matches it firmly. Rows give clone size only sometimes, using once, few, many, or a class for an expanded clone.

DNA: TGTGCCAGCAGCGTCAGGACTGGGAACACCGGGGAGCTGTTTTTT
CDR3: CASSVRTGNTGELFF
D: NA
size: NA
J: TRBJ2-2
V: TRBV9

DNA: TGTGCCAGCAGCCCCAGAGGGACAGGGGACGAGCAGTACTTC
CDR3: CASSPRGTGDEQYF
D: TRBD1
size: NA
J: TRBJ2-7
V: TRBV7-9

DNA: TGTGCCAGCAGCCCACACACAGGGTCACTAGCGGGACGAGCCTACGAGCAGTACTTC
CDR3: CASSPHTGSLAGRAYEQYF
D: TRBD2
size: NA
J: TRBJ2-7
V: TRBV14

DNA: TGTGCCAGTAGCTACAGGGGACCACCCCTTGAGCAGTTCTTC
CDR3: CASSYRGPPLEQFF
D: TRBD1
size: NA
J: TRBJ2-1
V: TRBV19

DNA: TGTGCCAGCAGTCCCGGTGGAGGACTTTCGAACACTGAAGCTTTCTTT
CDR3: CASSPGGGLSNTEAFF
D: NA
size: NA
J: TRBJ1-1
V: TRBV9

DNA: TGCGCCAGCAGCTCACAGGGCTACGAGCAGTACTTC
CDR3: CASSSQGYEQYF
D: NA
size: NA
J: TRBJ2-7
V: TRBV5-1

DNA: TGTGCCAGCTCTCTTCGGGACACCAACTATGGCTACACCTTC
CDR3: CASSLRDTNYGYTF
D: NA
size: once
J: TRBJ1-2
V: TRBV18

DNA: TGTGCCAGCAAGACAGGACCGAGCAATCAGCCCCAGCATTTT
CDR3: CASKTGPSNQPQHF
D: NA
size: NA
J: TRBJ1-5
V: TRBV2

DNA: TGTGCCAGCAGCTTATCAGGGGGCGATGAGCAGTTCTTC
CDR3: CASSLSGGDEQFF
D: TRBD1
size: NA
J: TRBJ2-1
V: TRBV7-9

DNA: TGCAGCGTTGATGGGCGCCTAAGCACAGATACGCAGTATTTT
CDR3: CSVDGRLSTDTQYF
D: NA
size: NA
J: TRBJ2-3
V: TRBV29-1

DNA: TGTGCCAGCAGCTTAGTAAACGGCTACGAGCAGTACTTC
CDR3: CASSLVNGYEQYF
D: NA
size: NA
J: TRBJ2-7
V: TRBV7-9

DNA: TGTGCCAGCAGTTACAACCCAGGGGGCGCCGGTTCACCCCTCCACTTT
CDR3: CASSYNPGGAGSPLHF
D: TRBD1
size: once
J: TRBJ1-6
V: TRBV6-2/TRBV6-3

DNA: TGTGCCAGCAGTTACTCGAGGGACAGAAATTCACCCCTCCACTTT
CDR3: CASSYSRDRNSPLHF
D: TRBD1
size: NA
J: TRBJ1-6
V: TRBV6-5

DNA: TGTGCCATCAGTGGCCTGACAGTGGGTAATGAGCAGTTCTTC
CDR3: CAISGLTVGNEQFF
D: NA
size: NA
J: TRBJ2-1
V: TRBV10-3

DNA: TGTGCCAGCAGCTCATCACAGGGTAGTGGAAACACCATATATTTT
CDR3: CASSSSQGSGNTIYF
D: NA
size: NA
J: TRBJ1-3
V: TRBV28

DNA: TGTGCCAGCAGTTACGGACACCCGACGGAGACCCAGTACTTC
CDR3: CASSYGHPTETQYF
D: NA
size: NA
J: TRBJ2-5
V: TRBV6-5